What follows describes a single T cell receptor (beta chain). As processed by the authors: For nucleated cells, counts were estimated from reference gene primer amplification. The assay was immunoSEQ multiplex PCR, and TCRdb's table has in-frame clones only and misses some. That table supplies the V and J calls and clone size; D and trimming were determined from the DNA. Of around 180,000 clones detected, 88% appear once; the ten largest clones hold around 24%. This entry is derived from a study of blood T cell repertoires in COVID-19. Germline V gene lookup returns CDR1 ENHRY and CDR2 SYGVKD. The V and J ends lost 0 bases and 6 bases respectively, with 8 bases between them. CDR3 length: 13 residues.

The source of this sequence is a man between 60 and 70 years old with acute or convalescent COVID-19. What was sequenced was peripheral blood. The chain recombines TRBV10-3 with TRBJ1-2; D gene uncertain. The CDR3 coding sequence is TGTGCCATCAGTGAGTCGACGGGAGATGGCTACACCTTC. Translation gives CAISESTGDGYTF.